This passage covers 30 T cell receptor beta chains from one sample sequenced in a study of T cell changes during pregnancy in multiple sclerosis. Libraries were prepared by immunoSEQ multiplex PCR; TCRdb keeps only in-frame clonotypes and omits some of them. The sample has some 71,000 clones, over 75% seen once. The sequencing used CD4+ T cells from peripheral blood mononuclear cells, collected in the third trimester of pregnancy. These receptors all stem from a female donor in good health, enrolled as a control in a pregnancy study.

CDR3 in amino acids: CASRNRRTATFSGNTIYF. In DNA form, the CDR3 reads TGTGCCAGCAGAAATCGAAGGACAGCAACGTTCTCTGGAAACACCATATATTTT. The rearrangement links TRBV7-9 to TRBJ1-3; perhaps TRBD1 as D (6 bases). CDR1 and CDR2 from the germline V gene are SEHNR and FQNEAQ (reference sequence). The ends were cut back, 6 bases at V and 0 bases at J, with 21 bases in the middle. The CDR3 extends over 18 amino acids.

The chain has TRBV4-3 and TRBJ1-1; D is uncertain. CDR1 and CDR2 (germline): LGHNA, YSLEER. V was trimmed by 1 base and J by 7 bases, leaving 13 bases between them. This CDR3 spans 14 amino acids. CDR3 DNA: TGCGCCAGCAGCCAAGTCGGGATGCGTGTTGAAGCTTTCTTT. The encoded protein is CASSQVGMRVEAFF.

The gene calls are TRBV18 and TRBJ1-1; 9 bases fit TRBD1. The V gene's germline CDR1 is KGHSH and CDR2 LQKENI. The CDR3 totals 16 residues. The V and J ends lost 1 base and 7 bases, in that order; junction bases with no gene match: 10. CDR3 bases: TGTGCCAGCTCACCACAGACAGGGGGAAGTGGTAATGAAGCTTTCTTT. Translated, it gives CASSPQTGGSGNEAFF.

The chain combines TRBV5-1 with TRBJ2-1, with 10 bases fitting TRBD2. V lost 4 bases, J lost 6 bases, and 10 bases stayed unmatched. This CDR3 spans 16 amino acids. Germline CDR1 and CDR2: SGHRS and YFSETQ. CDR3 in amino acids: CASSLETGTSANEQFF. The DNA for the CDR3 is TGCGCCAGCAGCCTGGAAACCGGGACTAGCGCCAATGAGCAGTTCTTC.

The chain employs TRBV10-3 and TRBJ1-1, with D maybe TRBD1 (5 bases). Germline CDR1 and CDR2: ENHRY and SYGVKD. The CDR3 extends over 13 amino acids. V was shortened by 3 bases and J by 5 bases, with 10 bases between the two germline ends. The CDR3 DNA sequence: TGTGCCATCAGTGATTATCGGGGGACTGAAGCTTTCTTT. Its translation: CAISDYRGTEAFF.

The V and J genes are TRBV11-3 and TRBJ2-1; 8 nucleotides align to TRBD2. V was clipped by 7 bases and J by 7 bases; unmatched bases: 12. Per the germline V gene, CDR1 is SGHNT and CDR2 is YENEEA. This CDR3 is built from 15 residues. The CDR3 here is CASTISGGARNEQFF. Written as DNA, the CDR3 is TGTGCCAGCACCATATCGGGGGGGGCTAGAAATGAGCAGTTCTTC.

The V gene is TRBV29-1, the J gene TRBJ2-7; 7 bases align to TRBD1. Germline CDR1 is SQVTM and CDR2 is ANQGSEA. After removal of 6 bases from V and 6 bases from J, the junction contained 11 bases not matched to a gene. The CDR3 is 13 amino acids. The DNA for the CDR3 is TGCAGCGTCGGGGACAGTCTCCTGGGCGAGCAGTACTTC. It codes for CSVGDSLLGEQYF.

The chain combines TRBV5-8 with TRBJ2-3; D not resolved. The CDR3 runs 15 residues. V lost 0 bases and J lost 4, with 12 bases in between. CDR1 SGHTS and CDR2 YDEGEE come from the germline V gene. CDR3 sequence reads: CASSLAGTVPDTQYF. As DNA, the CDR3 is TGTGCCAGCAGCTTGGCCGGTACGGTGCCAGATACGCAGTATTTT.

The chain is built from TRBV20-1 and TRBJ2-7, with D possibly TRBD2 on 5 matching bases. Germline CDR1 DFQATT, CDR2 SNEGSKA (reference sequence). V gave up 4 bases and J gave up 6 bases, with 10 bases separating them. The CDR3 has 11 amino acids. The CDR3 sequence: CSATDAGEQYF. CDR3 bases: TGCAGTGCTACTGACGCGGGCGAGCAGTACTTC.

V and J are TRBV19 and TRBJ2-6; 9 bases are a match to TRBD1. The CDR3 is 18 residues long. The V segment lost 7 bases and the J segment 1 base; nucleotides outside the gene matches: 11. Germline V gene lookup returns CDR1 LNHDA and CDR2 SQIVND (reference sequence). Here the CDR3 DNA reads TGTGCCAGTATGGTAAAGACAGGGGGTTATTCTGGGGCCAACGTCCTGACTTTC. This translates into CASMVKTGGYSGANVLTF.

The genes are TRBV7-6 and TRBJ2-5; 7 bases map to TRBD1. The germline CDR1 and CDR2 sequences are SGHVS and FNYEAQ. V shed 5 bases and J 5 bases; nucleotides not matched to a gene: 11. This CDR3 spans 15 amino acids. This chain's CDR3 is CASSALLTGDETQYF. In nucleotides, the CDR3 is TGTGCCAGCAGCGCTTTGCTCACAGGGGACGAGACCCAGTACTTC.

CDR3 coding DNA: TGTGCCAGCAGCTTGATCGGGACAGGGGGGTTAAAACTGTTTTTT. Protein product: CASSLIGTGGLKLFF. The chain links TRBV5-6 to TRBJ1-4; TRBD1 aligns across 11 bases. The V segment lost 1 base and the J segment 10 bases; nucleotides outside the gene matches: 6. CDR1 and CDR2 (germline): SGHDT, YYEEEE. This CDR3 has 15 residues.

J is TRBJ2-3 and V is TRBV11-3; 8 bases align to TRBD1. CDR1 SGHNT and CDR2 YENEEA come from the germline V gene. The CDR3 loop spans 14 amino acids. J gave up 4 bases and V 5 bases, and 5 bases lay outside the gene matches. The CDR3 here is CASSPRQGSDTQYF. In DNA form, the CDR3 reads TGTGCCAGCAGCCCTCGACAGGGGTCAGATACGCAGTATTTT.

The rearrangement joins TRBV13 to TRBJ1-4; the match to TRBD1 covers 7 bases. The length of the CDR3 is 14 residues. Germline-derived CDR1 and CDR2 are PRHDT and FYEKMQ (reference sequence). After removal of 5 bases from V and 2 bases from J, the junction contained 2 bases not matched to a gene. The CDR3 loop reads CASSEQGTNEKLFF. CDR3 coding DNA: TGTGCCAGCAGCGAACAGGGGACTAATGAAAAACTGTTTTTT.

The chain is built from TRBV5-1 and TRBJ2-1, with D uncertain. Trimming removed 4 bases from V and 4 bases from J, with 3 bases in between. The germline V gene encodes CDR1 SGHRS and CDR2 YFSETQ. CDR3 length: 11 residues. The CDR3 is CASSLYNEQFF. The CDR3 DNA reads as TGCGCCAGCAGCCTGTACAATGAGCAGTTCTTC.

The chain recombines TRBV7-3 with TRBJ2-2; D is perhaps TRBD1 (6 bases). V was shortened by 5 bases and J by 5 bases, with 15 bases between the two germline ends. This CDR3 has 15 residues. Germline-derived CDR1 and CDR2 are SGHTA and FQGTGA. This chain's CDR3 is CASSDRDNLTGELFF. In DNA form, the CDR3 reads TGTGCCAGCAGCGATCGGGACAACCTGACCGGGGAGCTGTTTTTT. Supplemented by reference TRBV7-3 and TRBJ2-2, the full variable domain reads GAGVSQTPSNKVTEKGKYVELRCDPISGHTALYWYRQSLGQGPEFLIYFQGTGAADDSGLPNDRFFAVRPEGSVSTLKIQRTERGDSAVYLCASSDRDNLTGELFFGEGSRLTVL.

V usage is TRBV2 and J usage is TRBJ1-4; a weak D match, TRBD1 (6 bases). CDR1 is SNHLY and CDR2 is FYNNEI in the germline V gene. The CDR3 sequence is 15 residues long. V lost 3 bases and J 2 bases, leaving 10 bases between the germline ends. This CDR3 reads CASSDRGATNEKLFF. CDR3 sequence (DNA): TGTGCCAGCAGTGACCGGGGGGCGACTAATGAAAAACTGTTTTTT.

The V gene is TRBV19, the J gene TRBJ2-5; D perhaps matches TRBD2 (5 bases). Per germline, CDR1 LNHDA and CDR2 SQIVND (reference sequence). CDR3 size: 16 residues. V was clipped by 4 bases and J by 4 bases, with 19 bases between them. The CDR3 spells CASSTPDLRRGETQYF. CDR3 nucleotides: TGTGCCAGTAGTACCCCGGACCTTCGCCGGGGAGAGACCCAGTACTTC.

The gene calls are TRBV4-1 and TRBJ2-1; the match to TRBD2 covers 13 bases. Germline CDR1 and CDR2: MGHRA and YSYEKL. The V gene end was trimmed by 2 bases and the J gene end by 7 bases; junction bases not matched to a gene: 5. The CDR3 is 16 amino acids. The DNA of the CDR3 is TGCGCCAGCAGCCAACCACTAGCGGGGGGGCAGAATGAGCAGTTCTTC. This translates into CASSQPLAGGQNEQFF.

V usage is TRBV11-3 and J usage is TRBJ1-1; the D gene is possibly TRBD1 (5 bases). The V gene lost 0 bases and the J gene lost 4 bases, with 9 bases spanning the gap. The CDR3 is 14 residues long. CDR1 SGHNT and CDR2 YENEEA come from the germline V gene. Written as DNA, the CDR3 is TGTGCCAGCAGCTTAGAACGGGGGTCCACTGAAGCTTTCTTT. Encoded protein: CASSLERGSTEAFF. The full variable domain, its missing parts supplied by reference TRBV11-3 and TRBJ1-1, is EAGVVQSPRYKIIEKKQPVAFWCNPISGHNTLYWYLQNLGQGPELLIRYENEEAVDDSQLPKDRFSAERLKGVDSTLKIQPAELGDSAVYLCASSLERGSTEAFFGQGTRLTVV.

This clone was detected once. The rearrangement uses TRBV5-1 and TRBJ1-4; maybe TRBD1 (6 bases). The CDR3 consists of 14 residues. V was trimmed by 7 bases and J by 7 bases, leaving 17 bases between them. Germline values: CDR1 SGHRS, CDR2 YFSETQ. CDR3 coding DNA: TGCGCCAGCGGCGTAGGGCAGGGGTCTGAAAAACTGTTTTTT. Translating it yields CASGVGQGSEKLFF.

V and J are TRBV18 and TRBJ1-5; 8 bases agree with TRBD1. Trimming cost V 3 bases and J 8 bases; bases outside gene matches: 6. Germline assignment: CDR1 KGHSH and CDR2 LQKENI. The CDR3 covers 14 residues. The CDR3 sequence: CASSPYGQGEPQHF. The CDR3 nucleotides read TGTGCCAGCTCACCGTACGGACAGGGTGAGCCCCAGCATTTT.

The J gene is TRBJ2-7, the V gene TRBV7-3; D might be TRBD1 (5 bases). This CDR3 is 13 amino acids long. CDR1 is SGHTA, CDR2 FQGTGA, per germline. Trimming pared 1 base from V and 6 bases from J, leaving 10 bases between. CDR3 sequence: CASSLNRDSEQYF. CDR3 nucleotides: TGTGCCAGCAGCTTAAACCGAGACAGCGAGCAGTACTTC.

V usage is TRBV7-3 and J usage is TRBJ2-2; D not certain. Trimming cost V 1 base and J 0 bases, with 6 bases left between them. Germline-derived CDR1 and CDR2 are SGHTA and FQGTGA. This CDR3 region has 15 residues. In nucleotides, the CDR3 is TGTGCCAGCAGCTTAATGGCAGCGAACACCGGGGAGCTGTTTTTT. As protein: CASSLMAANTGELFF. Full variable domain (outside the CDR3, taken from reference TRBV7-3 and TRBJ2-2): GAGVSQTPSNKVTEKGKYVELRCDPISGHTALYWYRQSLGQGPEFLIYFQGTGAADDSGLPNDRFFAVRPEGSVSTLKIQRTERGDSAVYLCASSLMAANTGELFFGEGSRLTVL.

V gene TRBV19 combines with J gene TRBJ1-2; the match to TRBD1 covers 8 bases. The CDR3 spans 13 residues. Germline V gene sequence: CDR1 LNHDA, CDR2 SQIVND (reference sequence). V gave up 7 bases and J gave up 7 bases; unmatched junction bases: 8. The CDR3 here is CASKVQGAPGYTF. CDR3 nucleotides: TGTGCCAGTAAGGTGCAGGGGGCGCCTGGCTACACCTTC.

The rearrangement links TRBV5-1 to TRBJ2-3; D perhaps matches TRBD1 (6 bases). Trimming took off 3 bases at V and 3 bases at J, with 11 bases between the two ends. This CDR3 has 14 amino acids. The germline CDR1 and CDR2 sequences are SGHRS and YFSETQ. CDR3 loop: CASSSTGHTDTQYF. CDR3 sequence (DNA): TGCGCCAGCAGCTCAACGGGACATACAGATACGCAGTATTTT.

This chain joins TRBV30 and TRBJ1-3; D unresolved. This CDR3 contains 15 residues. CDR1 and CDR2 (germline): GTSNPN, SVGIG (reference sequence). V gave up 2 bases and J gave up 0 bases, with 11 bases separating them. The CDR3 bases are TGTGCCTGGAGTATCGGGAGGAGCTCTGGAAACACCATATATTTT. It yields the protein CAWSIGRSSGNTIYF.

J is TRBJ1-4 and V is TRBV4-3, with a weak D call TRBD1 (6 bases). V dropped 0 bases and J dropped 7 bases, with 15 bases sitting between them. From germline, CDR1 is LGHNA and CDR2 YSLEER. The length of the CDR3 is 16 residues. CDR3 sequence: CASSQEKWGRVEKLFF. For the CDR3, the DNA is TGCGCCAGCAGCCAAGAAAAATGGGGGCGGGTTGAAAAACTGTTTTTT.

This chain uses TRBV9 with TRBJ1-5; D not resolved. The CDR3 totals 17 residues. Trimming shortened V by 4 bases and J by 7 bases, and 24 bases separated the two germline ends. Germline CDR1 reads SGDLS; CDR2 reads YYNGEE. CDR3 bases: TGTGCCAGCAGCTCAACTCCCGGTTCTGGGCAGCTACAGCCCCAGCATTTT. This sequence encodes CASSSTPGSGQLQPQHF.

In this sample, this clone turned up a few times. The rearrangement joins TRBV4-3 to TRBJ1-1; TRBD1 matches 7 bases. This CDR3 region has 17 residues. CDR1 and CDR2 from the germline V gene are LGHNA and YSLEER. V trimming: 0 bases; J trimming: 5 bases; junction bases outside the gene matches: 12. CDR3 DNA: TGCGCCAGCAGCCAAGAAGTGGGCAGGGGGTTGGATACTGAAGCTTTCTTT. Translated: CASSQEVGRGLDTEAFF.